A single sample gave rise to the 20 T cell receptor beta chains below, sequenced in a study of blood T cell repertoires in COVID-19 (dated by TCRdb to about 2020). Libraries were built with the immunoSEQ multiplex PCR assay. The clones in this table, taken by TCRdb from immuneACCESS, are in-frame only. Not every clone is retained; where verified, under half of the shortfall comes from an unresolved V gene, and the cause of the rest is unknown. This sample gives 40,000 or so clones in total; 70% to 85% of them show up just once. Jointly, the top ten make up about 24% of the sample. Material: peripheral blood. The source is a human donor with acute or convalescent COVID-19. The donor label of this sample is uncertain.

This chain connects TRBV28 to TRBJ1-5; 9 bases are shared with TRBD1. CDR1 and CDR2 from the germline V gene are MDHEN and SYDVKM. The junction had 10 bases not matched to a gene; V was cut back by 7 bases and J by 6 bases. The CDR3 consists of 15 residues. CDR3 DNA: TGTGCCAGCATCCCGGGACAGGGCACGACTCAGCCCCAGCATTTT. Translation: CASIPGQGTTQPQHF.

In its sample, this clone was seen a few times. The chain links TRBV6-5 to TRBJ1-2; D is possibly TRBD1 (5 bases). Trimming stripped 6 bases from V and 0 bases from J, with 8 bases between. The CDR3 runs 13 residues. Germline V gene sequence: CDR1 MNHEY, CDR2 SVGAGI. CDR3 residues: CASSPGANYGYTF. The CDR3 coding sequence is TGTGCCAGCAGCCCGGGGGCTAACTATGGCTACACCTTC.

The chain is built from TRBV11-2 and TRBJ2-7, with TRBD1 identical over 9 bases. The CDR3 is made up of 14 amino acids. Looked up from germline, CDR1 is SGHAT and CDR2 is FQNNGV. V was clipped by 4 bases and J by 6 bases; unmatched bases: 7. The CDR3 spells CASSWGQGFSEQYF. CDR3 bases: TGTGCCAGCAGCTGGGGACAGGGTTTCTCCGAGCAGTACTTC.

This sequence joins TRBV28 and TRBJ2-7, with 8 positions matching TRBD1. This CDR3 is 18 amino acids long. The germline CDR1 and CDR2 sequences are MDHEN and SYDVKM. The V and J ends lost 4 bases and 0 bases, in that order; junction bases with no gene match: 14. CDR3 bases: TGTGCCAGCAGTTCAGTTTCGCCTACCGGGACAGGCTCCTACGAGCAGTACTTC. Its protein is CASSSVSPTGTGSYEQYF.

The chain links TRBV5-1 to TRBJ1-4, with a possible D match to TRBD1 (5 bases). CDR1 is SGHRS and CDR2 is YFSETQ in the germline V gene. There are 16 residues in the CDR3. The V end lost 0 bases, the J end lost 3 bases, and 12 bases lay between the germline ends. The CDR3 here is CASSLEDTSSNEKLFF. Written as DNA, the CDR3 is TGCGCCAGCAGCTTGGAGGACACATCTTCTAATGAAAAACTGTTTTTT.

This sequence joins TRBV9 and TRBJ1-1; D not certain. Trimming cost V 3 bases and J 0 bases, with 9 bases left between them. This CDR3 is built from 14 residues. Germline V CDR1 and CDR2: SGDLS, YYNGEE. Here the CDR3 reads CASSAQTLNTEAFF. The CDR3 DNA follows: TGTGCCAGCAGCGCCCAGACTTTGAACACTGAAGCTTTCTTT.

The V and J genes are TRBV4-3 and TRBJ2-7, with TRBD1 matching 8 bases. V lost 0 bases, J lost 2 bases, and 6 bases stayed unmatched. The CDR3 spans 16 residues. In germline, CDR1 is LGHNA, CDR2 YSLEER. The CDR3 nucleotides read TGCGCCAGCAGCCAAGATCATCGGACAGGGACCTACGAGCAGTACTTC. Its translation: CASSQDHRTGTYEQYF.

This sequence joins TRBV6-2 or TRBV6-3 and TRBJ1-5, with D perhaps matching TRBD1 (6 bases). This CDR3 region has 15 residues. Looked up from germline, CDR1 is MNHEY and CDR2 is SVGEGT. The ends were cut back, 5 bases at V and 2 bases at J, with 13 bases in the middle. For the CDR3, the DNA is TGTGCCAGCAGTCAACAGGGAGTAGGCAATCAGCCCCAGCATTTT. Translated, it gives CASSQQGVGNQPQHF.

The rearrangement uses TRBV11-2 and TRBJ2-7; weak D call: TRBD1 (5 bases). The V gene's germline CDR1 is SGHAT and CDR2 FQNNGV. This CDR3 contains 15 residues. Trimming pared 3 bases from V and 4 bases from J, leaving 16 bases between. CDR3 sequence: CASSLNLGAAYEQYF. CDR3 DNA: TGTGCCAGCAGCTTGAATCTTGGGGCGGCTTACGAGCAGTACTTC.

This chain joins TRBV19 and TRBJ1-5, with a tentative D call TRBD1 (5 bases). The CDR3 covers 14 residues. Trimming shortened V by 3 bases and J by 7 bases, and 13 bases separated the two germline ends. Germline CDR1 is LNHDA and CDR2 is SQIVND (reference sequence). The CDR3 reads CASSMIGGWQPQHF. The DNA of the CDR3 is TGTGCCAGTAGTATGATCGGGGGTTGGCAGCCCCAGCATTTT.

The chain couples TRBV2 to TRBJ2-3, with D hard to call. The CDR3 runs 11 residues. The V and J ends lost 2 bases and 10 bases respectively, with 7 bases between them. Germline V CDR1 and CDR2: SNHLY, FYNNEI. The CDR3 region is CASSELRAQYF. CDR3 in DNA: TGTGCCAGCAGTGAATTACGGGCGCAGTATTTT.

The V gene is TRBV18, the J gene TRBJ2-1; D possibly corresponds to TRBD1 (5 bases). Germline values: CDR1 KGHSH, CDR2 LQKENI. The V and J ends lost 0 bases and 10 bases respectively, with 19 bases between them. The CDR3 contains 16 residues. CDR3 amino acids: CASSPPSQGSIGEQFF. The CDR3 nucleotides read TGTGCCAGCTCACCACCGAGTCAGGGATCGATAGGAGAGCAGTTCTTC.

The V call is TRBV5-6, the J call TRBJ2-5; 7 bases fit TRBD2. The CDR3 consists of 16 residues. Germline V gene data show CDR1 as SGHDT and CDR2 as YYEEEE. V shed 4 bases and J 2 bases; nucleotides not matched to a gene: 11. CDR3 sequence reads: CASSGSGDYRQETQYF. In nucleotides, the CDR3 is TGTGCCAGCAGCGGGAGTGGGGACTACCGACAAGAGACCCAGTACTTC.

The chain combines TRBV7-3 with TRBJ2-6, with TRBD1 identical over 8 bases. This CDR3 spans 15 amino acids. V was pared by 5 bases and J by 3 bases, with 3 bases of the junction left unmatched. The germline gives CDR1 SGHTA, CDR2 FQGTGA. This CDR3 reads CASSRDRGGANVLTF. The CDR3 nucleotides are TGTGCCAGCAGCCGCGACAGGGGTGGGGCCAACGTCCTGACTTTC.

This chain's CDR3 is CASSLTSAITDTQYF. The CDR3 DNA reads as TGTGCCAGCAGCCTTACTAGCGCCATCACAGATACGCAGTATTTT. V is TRBV9 and J is TRBJ2-3; 7 bases fit TRBD2. Germline V CDR1 and CDR2: SGDLS, YYNGEE. J lost 2 bases, V lost 4 bases, and 7 bases had no gene match. CDR3 length equals 15 residues.

The rearrangement links TRBV7-3 to TRBJ2-3; D remains ambiguous. V was shortened by 1 base and J by 4 bases, with 12 bases between the two germline ends. Germline V CDR1 and CDR2: SGHTA, FQGTGA. The CDR3 loop spans 15 amino acids. This CDR3 reads CASSLNPANADTQYF. DNA for the CDR3: TGTGCCAGCAGCTTAAACCCCGCGAACGCAGATACGCAGTATTTT.

The chain is built from TRBV5-5 and TRBJ1-1; a weak D match, TRBD1 (6 bases). Germline values: CDR1 SGHKS, CDR2 YYEKEE (reference sequence). V lost 0 bases to trimming and J lost 7 bases, with 16 bases between them. The CDR3 consists of 15 residues. Here the CDR3 DNA reads TGTGCCAGCAGCTTGGTGCAGGGGCCGGGAGGTGAAGCTTTCTTT. It specifies CASSLVQGPGGEAFF.

The V gene is TRBV11-1, the J gene TRBJ1-1; D call uncertain. V gave up 5 bases and J gave up 7 bases, with 11 bases separating them. The V gene's germline CDR1 is SGHAT and CDR2 FQDESV (reference sequence). The CDR3 is 12 residues long. CDR3 coding DNA: TGTGCCAGCAGCCCCCGCGGGCGTGAAGCTTTCTTT. Protein product: CASSPRGREAFF. Filled out from reference TRBV11-1 and TRBJ1-1, the complete variable domain reads EAEVAQSPRYKITEKSQAVAFWCDPISGHATLYWYRQILGQGPELLVQFQDESVVDDSQLPKDRFSAERLKGVDSTLKIQPAELGDSAMYLCASSPRGREAFFGQGTRLTVV.

The chain recombines TRBV5-1 with TRBJ2-1; 8 bases are shared with TRBD2. Germline assignment: CDR1 SGHRS and CDR2 YFSETQ. Trimming cost V 3 bases and J 0 bases; bases outside gene matches: 2. The CDR3 runs 15 residues. The CDR3 loop is CASSSSGGSYNEQFF. The CDR3 coding sequence is TGCGCCAGCAGCTCCAGCGGGGGCTCCTACAATGAGCAGTTCTTC.

The chain links TRBV19 to TRBJ1-1; 9 positions match TRBD1. The germline CDR1 and CDR2 sequences are LNHDA and SQIVND (reference sequence). Losses at the gene ends were 1 base for V and 1 base for J; bases not matched to a gene: 4. This CDR3 is built from 16 residues. The CDR3 loop reads CASSIGSGQGNTEAFF. CDR3 bases: TGTGCCAGTAGTATAGGATCGGGACAGGGGAACACTGAAGCTTTCTTT.